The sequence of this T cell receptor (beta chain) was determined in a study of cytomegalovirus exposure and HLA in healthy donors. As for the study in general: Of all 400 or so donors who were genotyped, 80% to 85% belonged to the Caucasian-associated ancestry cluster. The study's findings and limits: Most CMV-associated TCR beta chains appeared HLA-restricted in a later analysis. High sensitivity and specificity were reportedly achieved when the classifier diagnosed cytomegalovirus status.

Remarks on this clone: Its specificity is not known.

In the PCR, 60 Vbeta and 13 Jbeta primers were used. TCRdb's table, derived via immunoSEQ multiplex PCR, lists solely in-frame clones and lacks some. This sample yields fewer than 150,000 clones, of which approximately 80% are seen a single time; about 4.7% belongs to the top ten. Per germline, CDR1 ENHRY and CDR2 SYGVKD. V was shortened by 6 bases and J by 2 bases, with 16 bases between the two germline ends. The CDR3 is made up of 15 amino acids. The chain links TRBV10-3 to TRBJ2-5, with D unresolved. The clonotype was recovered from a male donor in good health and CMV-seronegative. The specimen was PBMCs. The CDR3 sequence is CAISPSKSLQETQYF. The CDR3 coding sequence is TGTGCCATCAGCCCAAGCAAGAGCTTACAAGAGACCCAGTACTTC.